The clone carrying this TCR beta chain was found many times. Its matching antigen is unknown. Synthesis of cDNA was accomplished via 5'RACE employing 10-nucleotide random UMIs. MiXCR, applied by TCRdb to the 5' RACE reads, yields one record per CDR3 protein. This sample has 25,000 or so distinct CDR3 sequences; roughly 13% occur once, and the top ten carry roughly 5%. This entry belongs to a study of neurological immune-mediated disorders. Study-level findings and limits: Expanded clones shared no identical CDR3 amino acid sequences across subjects, which suggested private TCR-beta repertoires in all groups. Expansion of TCR clones was greatest in HTLV-1-associated myelopathy and smallest in multiple sclerosis, where it fell below that of healthy controls.

Time point of the sample: technical triplicate 1. CD4+ or CD8+ T cells at a count of some 900,000 served as input for the sorted libraries. The germline V gene encodes CDR1 MNHEY and CDR2 SVGEGT. The V gene end was trimmed by 7 bases and the J gene end by 0 bases; junction bases not matched to a gene: 5. The CDR3 is 15 residues long. The chain employs TRBV6-2 or TRBV6-3 and TRBJ1-4, with 7 bases lining up with TRBD1. The sample was CD4+ T cells from blood. This sequence originates from a female donor with HTLV-1-associated myelopathy (HAM/TSP). The CDR3 DNA reads TGTGCCAGCAAGGACAGGACAGCAACTAATGAAAAACTGTTTTTT. Its translation: CASKDRTATNEKLFF.